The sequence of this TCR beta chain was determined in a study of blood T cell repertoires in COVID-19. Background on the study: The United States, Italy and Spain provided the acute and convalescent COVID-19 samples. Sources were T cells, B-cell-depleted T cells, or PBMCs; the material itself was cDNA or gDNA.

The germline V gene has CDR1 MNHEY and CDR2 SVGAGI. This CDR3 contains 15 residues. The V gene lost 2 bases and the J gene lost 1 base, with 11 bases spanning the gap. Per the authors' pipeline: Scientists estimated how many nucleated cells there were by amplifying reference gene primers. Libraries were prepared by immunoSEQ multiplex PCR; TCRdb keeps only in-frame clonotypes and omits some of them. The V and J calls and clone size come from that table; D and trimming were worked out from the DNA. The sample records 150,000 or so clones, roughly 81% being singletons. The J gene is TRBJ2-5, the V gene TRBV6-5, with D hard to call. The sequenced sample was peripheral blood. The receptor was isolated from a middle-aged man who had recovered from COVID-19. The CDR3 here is CASSYRGSLQETQYF. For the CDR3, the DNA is TGTGCCAGCAGTTACCGAGGCAGCCTCCAAGAGACCCAGTACTTC.